This T cell receptor (beta chain) was identified during a study of read filtering for tumor transcriptome and immune sequencing. Study-level background: Among patients, approximately 17 were male and 14 female, aged about 45 to 80 (mean about 69). Findings and caveats of the study: This fraction held mixed bone marrow immune cells after CD138-negative sorting. IR-seq captured clonotypes deeper and more reliably than RNA-seq.

This clonotype has at least ten counts. The target antigen is unknown. The V and J ends lost 6 bases and 12 bases, in that order; junction bases with no gene match: 20. This CDR3 is 15 amino acids long. From germline, CDR1 is DFQATT and CDR2 SNEGSKA (reference sequence). The library was built from roughly 400 ng RNA with molecular barcoded adaptors for alpha/delta and beta/gamma chains. TCRdb analysed the reads with MiXCR anew, one entry per CDR3 protein. The repertoire holds some 46,000 distinct CDR3 sequences, with about 20% as singletons. Sequenced sample: a population of CD138-negative cells sorted from bone marrow. The receptor was derived from a donor at least 40 years old with multiple myeloma. The gene calls are TRBV20-1 and TRBJ2-5, with TRBD2 matching 9 bases. The CDR3 here is CSAKEGASGMGQEYF. The CDR3 region has the DNA TGCAGTGCCAAGGAGGGGGCTAGCGGGATGGGCCAAGAGTACTTC.